This T cell receptor (beta chain) was captured by sequencing in a study of chemoradiotherapy in HPV16-positive cancers. About the study: Candidate HPV-specific T-cell clones and common TCR motifs came from functional assays in a couple of HPV16-positive patients.

TCRdb keeps only in-frame clones here, not all; method: immunoSEQ multiplex PCR. The sample shows roughly 34,000 clones, just under 80% of them seen only once. Over chemoradiotherapy, repertoires were sampled more than once. As to this clone: Its target is unknown.

Germline loops: CDR1 SNHLY, CDR2 FYNNEI. Deletions cut 1 base from V and 6 bases from J, with 6 bases between. The CDR3 runs 12 residues. Regarding the study as a whole: Functional assays defining HPV-specific T cells used only two HPV16-positive patients.

J is TRBJ1-2 and V is TRBV2; D ambiguous. The TCR was taken from a human donor with HPV-associated anogenital cancer. This sample comprised blood, obtained from a patient who underwent chemoradiotherapy. Written as DNA, the CDR3 is TGTGCCAGCAGTGAAGATGGGGATGGCTACACCTTC. Translated: CASSEDGDGYTF.